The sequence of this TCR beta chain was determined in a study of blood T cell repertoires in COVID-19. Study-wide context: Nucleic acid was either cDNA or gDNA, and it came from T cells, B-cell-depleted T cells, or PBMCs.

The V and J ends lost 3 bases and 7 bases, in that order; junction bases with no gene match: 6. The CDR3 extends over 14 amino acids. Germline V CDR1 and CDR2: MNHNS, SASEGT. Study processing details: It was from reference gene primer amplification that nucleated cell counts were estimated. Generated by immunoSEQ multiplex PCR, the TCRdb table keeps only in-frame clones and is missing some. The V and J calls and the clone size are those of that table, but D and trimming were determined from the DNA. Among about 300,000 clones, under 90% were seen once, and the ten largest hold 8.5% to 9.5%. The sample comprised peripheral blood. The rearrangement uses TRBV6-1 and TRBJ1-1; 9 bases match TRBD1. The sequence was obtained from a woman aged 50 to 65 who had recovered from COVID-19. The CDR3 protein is CASSEGQGYGEAFF. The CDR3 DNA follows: TGTGCCAGCAGTGAGGGACAGGGTTACGGTGAAGCTTTCTTT.